What follows describes a single T cell receptor (beta chain). This CDR3 is missing its conserved last phenylalanine or tryptophan, likely due to a read error. It is unclear where the CDR3 begins or ends on the DNA, so no DNA is shown, and the CDR3 is as TCRdb lists it. Other DNA sequences in the sample encode the same CDR3. The sample comes from a study of shared clonotypes between healthy human individuals. Adult Caucasians living in Nashville, Tennessee made up all of the donors. The germline CDR1 and CDR2 sequences are GTSNPN and SVGIG (reference sequence). The CDR3 is 15 residues long, counting both termini. Each cell subset's genomic DNA was divided evenly among several immunoSEQ plates. Here immunoSEQ multiplex PCR was the method, and the copy in TCRdb shows in-frame clones only, minus some. Among about 490,000 clones listed, 76% were seen once.

The TCR was taken from a woman aged 40-49 years in good health. Some clones in this sample may be carry-over from other donors' samples. Sequenced input: PBMCs. V and J are TRBV30 and TRBJ1-5; the table's D call of TRBD1 was not tested on the DNA. The CDR3 sequence: CAWAEQGKGDQPQHI.